The T cell receptor beta chain under discussion was sequenced for a study of shared clonotypes between healthy human individuals. General study findings and limits: Unshared clonotypes carried lower generation probabilities than those common to all four donors.

Note on this clone: Its antigen is undetermined.

Trimming pared 0 bases from V and 7 bases from J, leaving 9 bases between. Germline V gives CDR1 WSHSY, CDR2 SAAADI. The CDR3 is 14 residues long. Sorted-subset replicate PCR reactions contained 200 ng DNA, corresponding to some 29,000 T cell genomes. The assay was immunoSEQ multiplex PCR, and TCRdb's table has in-frame clones only and misses some. This sample has about 2.4 million clones; 80% to 95% occur once, and the top ten carry about 0.39%. The clonotype was recovered from a man aged 18-30 years in good health. Some clones in this sample may be carry-over from other donors' samples. The J gene is TRBJ2-2, the V gene TRBV10-2; D gene uncertain. Sequenced input: naive CD4+ T cells from PBMCs. Noted subset: CD45RA+ positively selected. CDR3 nucleotides: TGCGCCAGCAGTGAGTCTAGGGTTCACGGGGAGCTGTTTTTT. Its protein product is CASSESRVHGELFF.